This TCR beta chain was observed in a study of OX40 agonist ivuxolimab in advanced cancers. Overall study context: At 0.01 to 10 mg/kg, ivuxolimab was administered intravenously to patients every 2 weeks. Findings and caveats of the study: There was clonal expansion of CD4+ and CD8+ blood T cells by week 6 at 0.1 to 3.0 mg/kg. The authors did not determine the antigen specificity of the expanded peripheral T cells.

The assay was immunoSEQ multiplex PCR, and TCRdb's table has in-frame clones only and misses some. The sample carries around 95,000 clones, nearly 90% recorded once. V lost 6 bases to trimming and J lost 6 bases; unmatched junction nucleotides: 8. CDR1 is SEHNR, CDR2 FQNEAQ, per germline (reference sequence). This CDR3 is 14 amino acids long. With regard to this clone: What it recognizes is unknown.

The rearrangement uses TRBV7-9 and TRBJ1-1, with 9 bases identical to TRBD1. The source of this sequence is an adult with an advanced solid tumor such as melanoma, head and neck, liver or kidney cancer. The sequenced sample was CD4+ or CD8+ T cells sorted from blood, obtained in a trial of the OX40 agonist ivuxolimab. This CDR3 reads CASRDPGQGAEAFF. For the CDR3, the DNA is TGTGCCAGCAGGGACCCGGGACAGGGCGCTGAAGCTTTCTTT.